Listed below are T cell receptor beta chains from one sample, sequenced in a study of human T cells and chemical hapten exposure. Each CDR3 protein gets one entry after TCRdb re-called the RACE reads with MiXCR. The sample yields roughly 49,000 distinct CDR3 sequences, 3.5% to 4.5% seen once. Input material: whole blood. These receptors originate from a female donor in good health. Some clones in this sample may be carry-over from other donors' samples. Each CDR3 is given with its conserved first and last residue. Fields, in order: J gene, V gene, clone size, D gene, CDR3 protein, CDR3 DNA. A D gene is named only where the DNA matches it firmly. The size field is filled for only some rows; it gives once, few, many or a size class.

TRBJ2-7,TRBV7-8,many,TRBD1,CASSFGTAYEQYF,TGTGCCAGCAGCTTCGGGACAGCCTACGAGCAGTACTTC
TRBJ2-3,TRBV11-2,few,TRBD1,CASSSPSRTGAGTDTQYF,TGTGCCAGCAGCTCGCCCTCCCGGACAGGGGCAGGGACAGATACGCAGTATTTT
TRBJ1-2,TRBV2,many,TRBD1,CASIGTELLRYGYTF,TGTGCCAGTATCGGGACAGAATTATTGCGTTATGGCTACACCTTC
TRBJ1-5,TRBV7-2,many,TRBD1,CASSLPRTGLFLSNQPQHF,TGTGCCAGCAGCTTACCGAGGACAGGGCTTTTTCTGAGCAATCAGCCCCAGCATTTT
TRBJ1-3,TRBV12-3/TRBV12-4,many,.,CASSFGGGSGNTIYF,TGTGCCAGCAGTTTCGGGGGCGGCTCTGGAAACACCATATATTTT
TRBJ2-3,TRBV20-1,many,TRBD1,CSARNRGKSSTDTQYF,TGCAGTGCTAGAAACAGGGGAAAATCTAGCACAGATACGCAGTATTTT
TRBJ2-1,TRBV4-2,few,TRBD1,CASSQDPDRGGEQFF,TGTGCCAGCAGCCAAGATCCGGACAGGGGGGGTGAGCAGTTCTTC
TRBJ1-5,TRBV18,many,TRBD1,CASSPGIWDRDNQPQHF,TGTGCCAGCTCACCAGGGATATGGGACAGAGACAATCAGCCCCAGCATTTT
TRBJ1-3,TRBV7-9,few,.,CASSLTAVLIYF,TGTGCCAGCAGCTTAACGGCTGTCCTCATATATTTT
TRBJ1-1,TRBV4-2,few,.,CASSRERGVDTEAFF,TGTGCCAGCAGCCGCGAGCGAGGTGTCGACACTGAAGCTTTCTTT
TRBJ1-5,TRBV2,many,.,CASSENSNQPQHF,TGTGCCAGCAGTGAGAATAGCAATCAGCCCCAGCATTTT
TRBJ2-6,TRBV6-5,many,.,CASSYSISGANVLTF,TGTGCCAGCAGTTACTCGATCTCTGGGGCCAACGTCCTGACTTTC
TRBJ2-1,TRBV7-9,many,.,CASSSQAPYNEQFF,TGTGCCAGCAGCTCTCAGGCCCCCTACAATGAGCAGTTCTTC
TRBJ2-5,TRBV20-1,.,TRBD2,CSASEGAGGRIQYF,TGCAGTGCTAGTGAGGGAGCGGGGGGGCGGATCCAGTACTTC
TRBJ2-3,TRBV20-1,few,TRBD2,CSAAGAGVVDTQYF,TGCAGTGCCGCGGGAGCCGGGGTGGTAGATACGCAGTATTTT
TRBJ2-1,TRBV18,.,TRBD1,CASSPTSTGGYYNEQFF,TGTGCCAGCTCACCAACTAGCACAGGGGGTTATTACAATGAGCAGTTCTTC
TRBJ1-1,TRBV29-1,many,.,CSVGTDRRTEAFF,TGCAGCGTAGGGACGGATCGGCGGACTGAAGCTTTCTTT
TRBJ2-1,TRBV2,many,.,CASRQDSNEQFF,TGTGCCAGCAGACAGGACAGCAATGAGCAGTTCTTC
TRBJ2-3,TRBV29-1,many,.,CSVGSGFTDTQYF,TGCAGCGTTGGTAGCGGCTTTACAGATACGCAGTATTTT
TRBJ2-7,TRBV5-6,many,.,CASSGEDRDHEQYF,TGTGCCAGCAGCGGGGAGGATCGGGACCACGAGCAGTACTTC
TRBJ1-4,TRBV20-1,many,.,CSARSGVNEKLFF,TGCAGTGCTAGATCCGGGGTGAATGAAAAACTGTTTTTT
TRBJ2-7,TRBV25-1,.,.,CASSETGYAYEQYF,TGTGCCAGCAGTGAGACAGGTTACGCCTACGAGCAGTACTTC
TRBJ1-4,TRBV4-2,many,.,CASSQDTPNEKLFF,TGTGCCAGCAGCCAAGATACACCTAATGAAAAACTGTTTTTT
TRBJ2-1,TRBV29-1,few,.,CSVGYEQFF,TGCAGCGTTGGGTATGAGCAGTTCTTC